The 9 T cell receptor beta chains below were found in one sample sequenced in a study of cytomegalovirus exposure and HLA in healthy donors (dated by TCRdb to the late 2010s). The method behind the library was the immunoSEQ multiplex PCR assay. A mixture of 60 forward primers for TCR Vbeta segments and 13 reverse primers for TCR Jbeta segments was used in the multiplex PCR. Held by TCRdb, this immuneACCESS table contains in-frame sequences only and omits some clones. Under half of the omission traces to an unresolved V gene where checked; the cause of the rest is unknown. This sample lists about 78,000 clones; under 70% were detected once. The ten largest make up around 6% of the sample. The sequenced material came from PBMCs. These receptors were taken from a man younger than 45 in good health and CMV-seropositive.

The chain couples TRBV6-1 to TRBJ2-4; 10 bases line up with TRBD1. V trimming: 8 bases; J trimming: 6 bases; junction bases outside the gene matches: 4. In germline, CDR1 is MNHNS, CDR2 SASEGT. The length of the CDR3 is 13 residues. The CDR3 nucleotides are TGTGCCAGCGTCTGGGACAGGGGAAACATTCAGTACTTC. It is translated as CASVWDRGNIQYF.

This clone was detected once. This chain uses TRBV18 with TRBJ2-7; 9 bases match TRBD1. This CDR3 region has 15 residues. V shed 0 bases and J 4 bases; nucleotides not matched to a gene: 4. The germline V gene has CDR1 KGHSH and CDR2 LQKENI. CDR3 in amino acids: CASSPPGTGWYEQYF. CDR3 in DNA: TGTGCCAGCTCACCACCGGGGACAGGGTGGTACGAGCAGTACTTC.

The rearrangement joins TRBV19 to TRBJ1-5; 7 bases fit TRBD1. The V and J ends lost 8 bases and 5 bases, in that order; junction bases with no gene match: 15. This CDR3 spans 16 amino acids. Looked up from germline, CDR1 is LNHDA and CDR2 is SQIVND (reference sequence). DNA of the CDR3: TGTGCCAGTGAGAGACAGGGTGGTCGCCTTGATCAGCCCCAGCATTTT. This encodes CASERQGGRLDQPQHF.

The chain recombines TRBV6-6 with TRBJ2-1; maybe TRBD2 (5 bases). Per the germline V gene, CDR1 is MNHNY and CDR2 is SVGAGI (reference sequence). The V gene lost 8 bases and the J gene lost 5 bases, with 10 bases spanning the gap. The CDR3 is 12 amino acids. The CDR3 sequence is CASRVGDNEQFF. The CDR3 bases are TGTGCCAGCCGCGTGGGAGACAATGAGCAGTTCTTC.

Details on this clone: The junction and the germline gene differ at one end; a read error may be behind it. The V gene is TRBV7-7, the J gene TRBJ2-1; TRBD2 aligns across 9 bases. The CDR3 contains 15 residues. CDR1 and CDR2 from the germline V gene are SSHAT and FNYEAQ (reference sequence). CDR3 residues: CASSLAGGGAYEQFF. The CDR3 DNA follows: TGTGCCAGCAGCCTAGCGGGCGGGGGGGCCTATGAGCAGTTCTTC. The whole variable domain, filled in from reference TRBV7-7 and TRBJ2-1, reads GAGVSQSPRYKVTKRGQDVTLRCDPISSHATLYWYQQALGQGPEFLTYFNYEAQPDKSGLPSDRFSAERPEGSISTLTIQRTEQRDSAMYRCASSLAGGGAYEQFFGPGTRLTVL.

The genes are TRBV2 and TRBJ2-3; tentatively, D is TRBD2 (6 bases). CDR3 length equals 14 residues. Trimming removed 8 bases at V and 0 bases at J, with 12 bases between. Germline CDR1 SNHLY, CDR2 FYNNEI. CDR3 nucleotide sequence: TGTGCCAGCGCGCGGGACCATAGCACAGATACGCAGTATTTT. Its protein is CASARDHSTDTQYF.

J is TRBJ2-5 and V is TRBV5-1, with 12 nucleotides matching TRBD2. V lost 0 bases, J lost 7 bases, and 13 bases stayed unmatched. From germline, CDR1 is SGHRS and CDR2 YFSETQ. This CDR3 has 18 residues. CDR3 amino acids: CASSLAVATSGRSGTQYF. The CDR3 DNA reads TGCGCCAGCAGCTTGGCCGTCGCGACTAGCGGGAGATCCGGGACCCAGTACTTC.

This clone has only a few counts. The CDR3 DNA is TGCGCCAGCAGCCAAGGGAGGAGGACAGGGGGAGAAAAACTGTTTTTT. It translates to CASSQGRRTGGEKLFF. The chain carries TRBV4-1 and TRBJ1-4; 10 bases match TRBD1. The CDR3 extends over 16 amino acids. The germline V gene has CDR1 MGHRA and CDR2 YSYEKL. The V segment lost 1 base and the J segment 8 bases; nucleotides outside the gene matches: 7.

The V and J genes are TRBV7-3 and TRBJ1-2; 7 nucleotides align to TRBD1. This CDR3 has 15 residues. Germline V gene lookup returns CDR1 SGHTA and CDR2 FQGTGA. J lost 4 bases, V lost 2 bases, and 7 bases had no gene match. In DNA form, the CDR3 reads TGTGCCAGCAGCTTACGGGAGGGGGACAGCTATGGCTACACCTTC. Translating it yields CASSLREGDSYGYTF.